The 18 T cell receptor beta chains in this list originate from one sample, sequenced in a study of cytomegalovirus exposure and HLA in healthy donors (dated by TCRdb to 2016 to 2017). Libraries came from the immunoSEQ multiplex PCR assay. TCRdb stores this immuneACCESS table with in-frame sequences only. Part of the clones is absent; in the studies checked, under half of the shortfall reflects unresolved V genes, and no reason is known for the rest. The table for this sample lists 150,000 to 200,000 clones; 84% of them were counted only once. Clones ranked in the top ten supply 10% of the sample. What was sequenced was PBMCs. The receptors come from a man aged 25 to 45 in good health and CMV-seropositive.

The V gene is TRBV5-1, the J gene TRBJ2-1; possible D gene TRBD2, 6 bases. Germline V gene sequence: CDR1 SGHRS, CDR2 YFSETQ. The CDR3 runs 15 residues. V lost 2 bases, J lost 5 bases, and 14 bases lay in between. The CDR3 loop reads CASSLTGTLDNEQFF. In DNA form, the CDR3 reads TGCGCCAGCAGCTTAACCGGGACTCTCGACAATGAGCAGTTCTTC.

This clone was counted a single time. The chain joins TRBV10-1 to TRBJ1-2; D is unresolved. Germline loops: CDR1 WNHNN, CDR2 SYGVQD (reference sequence). The length of the CDR3 is 16 residues. Between the trimmed V and J ends, which lost 3 bases and 8 bases, there was a span of 22 bases. CDR3: CASSESSNSNLRGYTF. In DNA form, the CDR3 reads TGCGCCAGCAGTGAAAGTTCGAATTCAAATTTGCGGGGCTACACCTTC.

This clone was observed a single time. The chain employs TRBV20-1 and TRBJ2-4; 9 bases agree with TRBD2. The V gene end was trimmed by 2 bases and the J gene end by 15 bases; junction bases not matched to a gene: 5. Germline V gene sequence: CDR1 DFQATT, CDR2 SNEGSKA (reference sequence). The CDR3 extends over 11 amino acids. The CDR3 DNA sequence: TGCAGTGCTAGATCGGGACTAGCTTCGTACTTC. Residues: CSARSGLASYF.

The chain employs TRBV27 and TRBJ2-2; 10 nucleotides agree with TRBD1. V shed 3 bases, J shed 2 bases, and the junction held 9 bases outside the gene matches. This CDR3 comprises 18 residues. Per germline, CDR1 MNHEY and CDR2 SMNVEV (reference sequence). The CDR3 DNA follows: TGTGCCAGCAGTTTCAACTACGGGACAGGGGCTAACACCGGGGAGCTGTTTTTT. Translation: CASSFNYGTGANTGELFF.

CDR3 loop: CASSVMDSHYNEQFF. The CDR3, as DNA: TGTGCCAGCAGCGTAATGGACTCCCACTACAATGAGCAGTTCTTC. This chain uses TRBV9 with TRBJ2-1; possible D gene TRBD2, 5 bases. Trimming took 1 base from V and 3 from J, leaving 11 bases between them. The length of the CDR3 is 15 residues. Germline V lookup: CDR1 SGDLS, CDR2 YYNGEE.

The J gene is TRBJ2-5, the V gene TRBV27; TRBD2 is a possible D gene (5 bases). Germline V gene data show CDR1 as MNHEY and CDR2 as SMNVEV (reference sequence). This CDR3 has 20 amino acids. V lost 6 bases, J lost 4 bases, and 33 bases lay in between. The DNA for the CDR3 is TGTGCCAGCAGCTCCCATACCCGGACTCGCGGTACTTATCACATAGAGACCCAGTACTTC. Protein sequence: CASSSHTRTRGTYHIETQYF.

Many counts were recorded for this clone. CDR3 nucleotide sequence: TGTGCCTGGAGTCCGGGGATCGACTATGGCTACACCTTC. This codes for CAWSPGIDYGYTF. The gene calls are TRBV30 and TRBJ1-2; no reliable D call. The germline V gene has CDR1 GTSNPN and CDR2 SVGIG (reference sequence). This CDR3 region has 13 residues. Trimming took 2 bases from V and 3 from J, leaving 10 bases between them.

This chain joins TRBV25-1 and TRBJ1-1; D possibly corresponds to TRBD1 (5 bases). There are 14 residues in the CDR3. Trimming stripped 3 bases from V and 3 bases from J, with 11 bases between. Germline V gives CDR1 MGHDK, CDR2 SYGVNS. The DNA of the CDR3 is TGTGCCAGCAGTGACGGGGGAGTGGACACTGAAGCTTTCTTT. It codes for CASSDGGVDTEAFF.

The J gene is TRBJ1-1, the V gene TRBV28; the D is unclear. This CDR3 is built from 15 residues. V lost 3 bases and J 6 bases, leaving 17 bases between the germline ends. The germline CDR1 and CDR2 sequences are MDHEN and SYDVKM. The CDR3 coding sequence is TGTGCCAGCAGTTTCTGGCTCCGGGGTGAGGCTGAAGCTTTCTTT. This codes for CASSFWLRGEAEAFF.

The V and J genes are TRBV5-1 and TRBJ2-5; D possibly corresponds to TRBD1 (5 bases). Trimming left V 4 bases short and J 5 bases short, with 15 bases between. The CDR3 totals 14 residues. CDR1 and CDR2 from the germline V gene are SGHRS and YFSETQ. CDR3 protein: CASSLGQGDETQYF. The CDR3 nucleotides are TGCGCCAGCAGCCTGGGGCAGGGCGATGAGACCCAGTACTTC.

The chain joins TRBV5-8 to TRBJ2-2; D is undetermined. This CDR3 spans 14 amino acids. CDR1 SGHTS and CDR2 YDEGEE come from the germline V gene. V was shortened by 6 bases and J by 6 bases, with 15 bases between the two germline ends. CDR3 nucleotides: TGTGCCAGCATCCAAACTCCAGGATCCGGGGAGCTGTTTTTT. It yields the protein CASIQTPGSGELFF.

V usage is TRBV10-3 and J usage is TRBJ2-2, with 7 bases that match TRBD1. Germline V gene sequence: CDR1 ENHRY, CDR2 SYGVKD. The V and J ends lost 6 bases and 5 bases, in that order; junction bases with no gene match: 3. CDR3 length equals 13 residues. CDR3 DNA: TGTGCCATCAGCACAGGGGTAACCGGGGAGCTGTTTTTT. Translation: CAISTGVTGELFF.

This chain joins TRBV28 and TRBJ2-5, with 12 bases matching TRBD2. The CDR3 sequence is 15 residues long. Germline V gene lookup returns CDR1 MDHEN and CDR2 SYDVKM. The ends lost 6 bases at V and 5 bases at J; junction bases unmatched: 7. The CDR3 nucleotides read TGTGCCAGCAGGAGACTAGCGGGGGAATCGGAGACCCAGTACTTC. Translated: CASRRLAGESETQYF.

This chain connects TRBV5-1 to TRBJ2-7, with a possible D match to TRBD1 (6 bases). This CDR3 spans 15 amino acids. In germline, CDR1 is SGHRS, CDR2 YFSETQ. The V end was cut by 3 bases, the J end by 0 bases, with 13 bases between. DNA for the CDR3: TGCGCCAGCAGCTCCCAAGGACAGCGCTCCTACGAGCAGTACTTC. It translates to CASSSQGQRSYEQYF.

The chain is built from TRBV7-9 and TRBJ2-1; 7 bases are shared with TRBD1. Germline CDR1 reads SEHNR; CDR2 reads FQNEAQ (reference sequence). The length of the CDR3 is 16 residues. Losses at the gene ends were 4 bases for V and 2 bases for J; bases not matched to a gene: 8. DNA of the CDR3: TGTGCCAGCAGCTCGACAGGGTTTAAGACCTACAATGAGCAGTTCTTC. Its translation: CASSSTGFKTYNEQFF.

This chain uses TRBV4-1 with TRBJ1-4; no clear D gene. CDR1 MGHRA and CDR2 YSYEKL come from the germline V gene. The V end lost 4 bases, the J end lost 3 bases, and 15 bases lay between the germline ends. The CDR3 sequence is 16 residues long. CDR3 DNA: TGCGCCAGCAGCCCCAATAGAGGGAACCCTAATGAAAAACTGTTTTTT. Its protein is CASSPNRGNPNEKLFF.

For this clone: This sample also contains other DNA sequences that code for the same CDR3. This chain connects TRBV7-2 to TRBJ2-7, with D possibly matching TRBD1 (5 bases). This CDR3 spans 13 amino acids. V was shortened by 3 bases and J by 1 base, with 7 bases between the two germline ends. In germline, CDR1 is SGHTA, CDR2 FQGNSA. This chain's CDR3 is CASSFDSSYEQYF. CDR3 nucleotide sequence: TGTGCCAGCAGCTTTGACAGTTCCTACGAGCAGTACTTC.

The chain recombines TRBV11-2 with TRBJ2-7, with D possibly matching TRBD2 (5 bases). V lost 3 bases and J 7 bases, leaving 19 bases between the germline ends. The CDR3 contains 15 residues. Germline assignment: CDR1 SGHAT and CDR2 FQNNGV. CDR3 protein: CASSLGTGSTGEQYF. In nucleotides, the CDR3 is TGTGCCAGCAGCTTGGGTACTGGGAGCACTGGGGAGCAGTACTTC. The entire variable domain, with the rest obtained from reference TRBV11-2 and TRBJ2-7, is as follows: EAGVAQSPRYKIIEKRQSVAFWCNPISGHATLYWYQQILGQGPKLLIQFQNNGVVDDSQLPKDRFSAERLKGVDSTLKIQPAKLEDSAVYLCASSLGTGSTGEQYFGPGTRLTVT.